This T cell receptor (beta chain) emerged from a study of response to subunit inactivated influenza vaccine. TCRdb re-called the RT-PCR reads with MiXCR, one entry per CDR3 protein. The repertoire holds around 790,000 distinct CDR3 sequences, with around 20% as singletons. Findings and limits, study-wide: The authors proposed limited new T cell recruitment per seasonal influenza vaccination.

The CDR3 runs 12 residues. As for this clonotype: What it binds is unknown.

The sequence was obtained from a man aged 45-65 years who received an inactivated influenza vaccine. Sequencing was performed on PBMCs from blood, taken 5 to 6 days after vaccination. The chain carries TRBV21-1 and TRBJ2-2; the DNA was not used to check the table's D call, TRBD1. TRBV21-1 is labeled a pseudogene. CDR3 in amino acids: CASRRTTGELFF. CDR3 nucleotide sequence: TGTGCCAGCCGAAGGACAACCGGGGAGCTGTTTTTT.